This T cell receptor (beta chain) was captured in a study of response to subunit inactivated influenza vaccine. TCRdb independently ran MiXCR on the RT-PCR reads; one entry per CDR3 protein. The data hold around 480,000 distinct CDR3 sequences, with around 9.9% observed a single time. V lost 0 bases and J lost 0, with 9 bases in between. Germline V CDR1 and CDR2: LNHNV, YYDKDF (reference sequence). The CDR3 covers 16 residues. This clonotype was seen a handful of times. What it binds is not known. Study outcomes and limitations: The authors put forward the suggestion that each seasonal influenza vaccination may bring in only a limited number of new T cells.

The sequence derives from a man aged 50 to 60 who received an inactivated influenza vaccine. The sample here was PBMCs from blood, taken more than 35 days after vaccination. V usage is TRBV15 and J usage is TRBJ1-3; no clear D gene. CDR3 nucleotide sequence: TGTGCCACCAGCAGAGAAGCGTCAGTCTCTGGAAACACCATATATTTT. Encoded protein: CATSREASVSGNTIYF.